This T cell receptor (beta chain) appears in the sequencing data of a study of blood T cell repertoires in COVID-19. For the study at large: From the United States, Italy and Spain came samples of acute and convalescent COVID-19.

Method: immunoSEQ multiplex PCR; TCRdb's copy keeps in-frame clones and lacks some. The profile shows 150,000 to 200,000 clones, about 90% of them singletons. Assignment of participants to cohorts was predicated upon participant-reported clinical history. CDR1 is ENHRY, CDR2 SYGVKD, per germline. This CDR3 comprises 13 residues. With V trimmed by 7 bases and J by 5 bases, 7 bases remained unmatched. The TCR was taken from a woman in her forties or fifties who had recovered from COVID-19. The chain couples TRBV10-3 to TRBJ1-2, with TRBD1 matching 7 bases. The sample taken for sequencing was PBMCs or T cells enriched from blood (not recorded which). The CDR3 sequence is CAITSDRFYGYTF. The CDR3 region has the DNA TGTGCCATCACTTCGGACAGGTTTTATGGCTACACCTTC.